This record covers a single TCR beta chain. PCR amplification relied on 60 Vbeta primers (plus 13 Jbeta primers). Generated by immunoSEQ multiplex PCR, the TCRdb table keeps only in-frame clones and is missing some. The table shows around 110,000 clones, with around 74% occurring only once. The data stem from a study of cytomegalovirus exposure and HLA in healthy donors. The CDR3 has 15 amino acids. The germline V gene has CDR1 KGHSY and CDR2 FQNENV. Losses at the gene ends were 2 bases for V and 6 bases for J; bases not matched to a gene: 5. Sequenced material: PBMCs. The chain combines TRBV16 with TRBJ2-4; 9 positions agree with TRBD1. This clonotype originated in a woman under 30 in good health and CMV-seronegative. The CDR3 bases are TGTGCCAGCAGCCAAGGGACAGGGTCTGGAAACATTCAGTACTTC. This sequence encodes CASSQGTGSGNIQYF.